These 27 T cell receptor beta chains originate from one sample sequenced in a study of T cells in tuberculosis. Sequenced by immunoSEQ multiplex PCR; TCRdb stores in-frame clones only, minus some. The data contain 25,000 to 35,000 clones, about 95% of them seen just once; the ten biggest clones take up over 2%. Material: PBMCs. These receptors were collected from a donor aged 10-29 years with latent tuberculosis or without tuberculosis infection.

The CDR3 loop reads CASSETQGYNEQFF. Written as DNA, the CDR3 is TGTGCCAGCAGCGAAACACAGGGCTACAATGAGCAGTTCTTC. The chain uses TRBV11-2 and TRBJ2-1, with D tentatively TRBD1 (6 bases). This CDR3 contains 14 residues. Germline loops: CDR1 SGHAT, CDR2 FQNNGV. V lost 5 bases and J lost 3, with 11 bases in between.

This chain's CDR3 is CASSLGGSYNEQFF. In DNA, the CDR3 is TGTGCCAGCAGCCTGGGAGGGTCCTACAATGAGCAGTTCTTC. The J gene is TRBJ2-1, the V gene TRBV7-9; the match to TRBD2 covers 7 bases. Per the germline V gene, CDR1 is SEHNR and CDR2 is FQNEAQ (reference sequence). V shed 5 bases and J 1 base; nucleotides not matched to a gene: 2. The CDR3 loop spans 14 amino acids.

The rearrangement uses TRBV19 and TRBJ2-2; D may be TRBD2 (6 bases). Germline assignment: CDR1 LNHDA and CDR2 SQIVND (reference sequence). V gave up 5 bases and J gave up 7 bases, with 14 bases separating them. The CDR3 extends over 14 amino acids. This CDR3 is CASSRAGGHGELFF. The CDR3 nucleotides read TGTGCCAGTAGTCGGGCCGGGGGTCACGGGGAGCTGTTTTTT.

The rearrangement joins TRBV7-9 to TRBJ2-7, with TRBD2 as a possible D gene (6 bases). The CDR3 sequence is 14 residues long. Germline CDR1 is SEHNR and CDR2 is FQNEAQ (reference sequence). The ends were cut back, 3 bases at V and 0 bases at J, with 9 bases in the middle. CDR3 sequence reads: CASSFGGASYEQYF. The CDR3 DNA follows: TGTGCCAGCAGCTTTGGCGGGGCCTCCTACGAGCAGTACTTC.

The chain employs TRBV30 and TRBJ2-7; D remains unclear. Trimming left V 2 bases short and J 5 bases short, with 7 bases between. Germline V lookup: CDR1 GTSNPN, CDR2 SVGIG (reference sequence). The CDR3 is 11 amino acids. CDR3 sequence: CAWSLLDEQYF. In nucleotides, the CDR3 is TGTGCCTGGAGTCTCCTAGACGAGCAGTACTTC. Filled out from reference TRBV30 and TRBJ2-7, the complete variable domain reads SQTIHQWPATLVQPVGSPLSLECTVEGTSNPNLYWYRQAAGRGLQLLFYSVGIGQISSEVPQNLSASRPQDRQFILSSKKLLLSDSGFYLCAWSLLDEQYFGPGTRLTVT.

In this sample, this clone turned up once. The CDR3 reads CASSLGGTSSYEQFF. For the CDR3, the DNA is TGTGCCAGCAGCCTCGGGGGGACTAGCTCTTATGAGCAGTTCTTC. The chain couples TRBV9 to TRBJ2-1; 9 bases map to TRBD2. Germline trimming cut 4 bases from V and 8 bases from J; bases unmatched to any gene: 10. Germline assignment: CDR1 SGDLS and CDR2 YYNGEE. This CDR3 comprises 15 residues.

DNA of the CDR3: TGCAGTGCTCCTAGGGGAGAGACCCAGTACTTC. Translation gives CSAPRGETQYF. This chain uses TRBV20-1 with TRBJ2-5; D possibly corresponds to TRBD1 (5 bases). V lost 5 bases, J lost 4 bases, and 8 bases lay in between. The germline V gene has CDR1 DFQATT and CDR2 SNEGSKA (reference sequence). This CDR3 region has 11 residues.

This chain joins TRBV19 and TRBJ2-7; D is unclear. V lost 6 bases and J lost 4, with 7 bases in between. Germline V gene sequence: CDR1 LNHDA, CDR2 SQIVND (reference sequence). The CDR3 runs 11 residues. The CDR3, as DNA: TGTGCCAGTAGCCACGGGTACGAGCAGTACTTC. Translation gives CASSHGYEQYF.

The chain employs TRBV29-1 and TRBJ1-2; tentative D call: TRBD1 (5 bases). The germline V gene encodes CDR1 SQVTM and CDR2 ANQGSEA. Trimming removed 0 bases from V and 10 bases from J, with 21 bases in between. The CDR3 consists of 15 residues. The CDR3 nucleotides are TGCAGCGTTGAAGATCCGTCCGTCGGGGGTTCGTTCTACACCTTC. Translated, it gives CSVEDPSVGGSFYTF.

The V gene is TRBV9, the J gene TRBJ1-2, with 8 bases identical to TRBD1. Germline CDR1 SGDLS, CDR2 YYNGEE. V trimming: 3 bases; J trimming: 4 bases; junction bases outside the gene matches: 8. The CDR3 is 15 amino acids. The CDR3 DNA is TGTGCCAGCAGCGCCAGGACAGGGCTCCTCTATGGCTACACCTTC. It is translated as CASSARTGLLYGYTF.

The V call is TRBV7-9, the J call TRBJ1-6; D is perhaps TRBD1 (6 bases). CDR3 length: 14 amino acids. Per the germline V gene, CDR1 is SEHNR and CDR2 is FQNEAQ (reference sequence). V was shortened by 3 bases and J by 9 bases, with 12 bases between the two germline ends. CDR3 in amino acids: CASSLGQISSPLHF. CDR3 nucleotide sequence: TGTGCCAGCAGCTTGGGACAAATTTCTTCACCCCTCCACTTT.

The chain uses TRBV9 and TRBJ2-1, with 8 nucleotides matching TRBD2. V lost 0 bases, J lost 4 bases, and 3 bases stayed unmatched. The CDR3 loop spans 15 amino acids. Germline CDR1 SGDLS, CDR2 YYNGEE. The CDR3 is CASSVVGGDYNEQFF. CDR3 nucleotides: TGTGCCAGCAGCGTAGTCGGGGGGGATTACAATGAGCAGTTCTTC.

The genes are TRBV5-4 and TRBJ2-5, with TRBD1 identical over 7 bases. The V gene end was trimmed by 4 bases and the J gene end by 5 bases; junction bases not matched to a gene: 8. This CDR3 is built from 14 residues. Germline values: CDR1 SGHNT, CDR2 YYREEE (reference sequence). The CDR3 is CASSHNRGGETQYF. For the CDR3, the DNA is TGTGCCAGCAGCCATAACAGGGGTGGGGAGACCCAGTACTTC.

Written as DNA, the CDR3 is TGTGCCAGCAGTTTCCTGCTGCGGAGATCCTCCTACAATGAGCAGTTCTTC. Protein product: CASSFLLRRSSYNEQFF. The V and J genes are TRBV27 and TRBJ2-1; D gene unclear. V lost 3 bases and J 0 bases, leaving 15 bases between the germline ends. CDR3 length equals 17 residues. Germline V lookup: CDR1 MNHEY, CDR2 SMNVEV (reference sequence).

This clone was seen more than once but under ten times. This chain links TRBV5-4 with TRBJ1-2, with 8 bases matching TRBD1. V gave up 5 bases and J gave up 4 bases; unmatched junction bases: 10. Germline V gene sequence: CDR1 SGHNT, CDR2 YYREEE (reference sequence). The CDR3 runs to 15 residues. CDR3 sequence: CASSERTGRIYGYTF. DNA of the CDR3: TGTGCCAGCAGTGAACGGACAGGGAGGATCTATGGCTACACCTTC.

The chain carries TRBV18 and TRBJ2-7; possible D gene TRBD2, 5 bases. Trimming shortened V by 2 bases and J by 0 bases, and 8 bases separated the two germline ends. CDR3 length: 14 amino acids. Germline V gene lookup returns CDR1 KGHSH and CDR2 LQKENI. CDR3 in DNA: TGTGCCAGCTCACCAGGCGGGTTCTCCTACGAGCAGTACTTC. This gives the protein CASSPGGFSYEQYF.

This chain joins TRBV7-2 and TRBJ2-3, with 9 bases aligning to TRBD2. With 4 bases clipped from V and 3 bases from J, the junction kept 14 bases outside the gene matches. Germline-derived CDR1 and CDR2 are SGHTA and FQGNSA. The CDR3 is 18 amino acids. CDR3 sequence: CASSSRGAGGPGTDTQYF. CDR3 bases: TGTGCCAGCAGCTCACGCGGAGCGGGGGGCCCCGGAACAGATACGCAGTATTTT.

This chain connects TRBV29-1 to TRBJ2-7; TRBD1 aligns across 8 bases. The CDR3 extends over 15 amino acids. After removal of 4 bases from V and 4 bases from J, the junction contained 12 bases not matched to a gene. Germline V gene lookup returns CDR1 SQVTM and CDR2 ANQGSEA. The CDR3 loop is CSVVGDPRTGYEQYF. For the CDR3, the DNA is TGCAGCGTTGTTGGTGATCCCCGGACAGGGTACGAGCAGTACTTC.

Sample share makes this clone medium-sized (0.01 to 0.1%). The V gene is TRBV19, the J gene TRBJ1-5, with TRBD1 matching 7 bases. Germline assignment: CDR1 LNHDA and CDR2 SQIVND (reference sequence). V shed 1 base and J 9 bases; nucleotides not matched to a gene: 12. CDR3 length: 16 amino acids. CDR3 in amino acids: CASSIVTGSAIMPQHF. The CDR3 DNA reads TGTGCCAGTAGTATAGTGACAGGGTCGGCTATAATGCCCCAGCATTTT.

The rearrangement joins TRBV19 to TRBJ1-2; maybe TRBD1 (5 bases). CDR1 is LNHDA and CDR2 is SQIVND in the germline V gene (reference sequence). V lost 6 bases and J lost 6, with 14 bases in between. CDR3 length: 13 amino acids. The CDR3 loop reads CASRVGGVDGYTF. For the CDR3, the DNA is TGTGCCAGTAGGGTGGGGGGAGTCGATGGCTACACCTTC.

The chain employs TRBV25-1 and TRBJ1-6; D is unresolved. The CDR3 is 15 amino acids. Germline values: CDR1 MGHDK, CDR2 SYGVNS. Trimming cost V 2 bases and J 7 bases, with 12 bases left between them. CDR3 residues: CASSEGGRENSPLHF. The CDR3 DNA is TGTGCCAGCAGTGAAGGTGGACGGGAGAATTCACCCCTCCACTTT.

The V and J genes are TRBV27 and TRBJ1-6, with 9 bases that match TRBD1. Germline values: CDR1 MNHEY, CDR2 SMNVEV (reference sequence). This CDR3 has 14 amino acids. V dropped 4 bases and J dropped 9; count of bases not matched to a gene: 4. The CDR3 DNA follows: TGTGCCAGCAGTTACGGACAGGGGTCTTCACCCCTCCACTTT. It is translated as CASSYGQGSSPLHF.

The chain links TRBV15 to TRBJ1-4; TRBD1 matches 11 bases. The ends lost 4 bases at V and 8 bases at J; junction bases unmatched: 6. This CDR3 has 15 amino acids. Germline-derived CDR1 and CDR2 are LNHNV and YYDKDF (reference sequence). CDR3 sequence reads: CATSTRTGGREKLFF. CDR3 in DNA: TGTGCCACCAGCACCCGGACAGGGGGCCGGGAAAAACTGTTTTTT.

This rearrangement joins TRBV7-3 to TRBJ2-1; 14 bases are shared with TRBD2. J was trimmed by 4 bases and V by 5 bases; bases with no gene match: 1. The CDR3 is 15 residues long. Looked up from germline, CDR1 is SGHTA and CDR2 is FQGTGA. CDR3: CASSRLAGGYNEQFF. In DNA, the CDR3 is TGTGCCAGCAGCCGACTAGCGGGAGGGTACAATGAGCAGTTCTTC.

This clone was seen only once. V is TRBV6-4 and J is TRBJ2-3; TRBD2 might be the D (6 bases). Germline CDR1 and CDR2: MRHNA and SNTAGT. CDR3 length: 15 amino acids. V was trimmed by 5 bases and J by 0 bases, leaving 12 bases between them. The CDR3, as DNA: TGTGCCAGCAGTCCGCTCGGGACTAGCACAGATACGCAGTATTTT. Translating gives CASSPLGTSTDTQYF.

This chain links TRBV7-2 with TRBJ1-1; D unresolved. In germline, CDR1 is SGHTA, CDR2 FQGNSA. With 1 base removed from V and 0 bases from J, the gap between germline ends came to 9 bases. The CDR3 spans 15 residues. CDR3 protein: CASSLEYSMNTEAFF. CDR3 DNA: TGTGCCAGCAGCTTAGAGTACAGCATGAACACTGAAGCTTTCTTT.

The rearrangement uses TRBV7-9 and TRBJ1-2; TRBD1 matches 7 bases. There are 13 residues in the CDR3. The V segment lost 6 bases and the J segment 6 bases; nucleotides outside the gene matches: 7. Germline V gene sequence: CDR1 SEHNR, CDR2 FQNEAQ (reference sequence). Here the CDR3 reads CASREQGSDGYTF. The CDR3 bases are TGTGCCAGCAGGGAACAGGGGAGCGATGGCTACACCTTC.